This TCR beta chain was recorded in a study of blood T cells in healthy people across ages. Concerning this clonotype itself: Its antigen remains unidentified.

General study points: Not knowing donor CMV status may have confounded expanded clonotype changes. Age brought a roughly linear fall in TCR beta diversity measured per million T cells. PBMCs left unsorted prevented a conclusive naive versus antigen-experienced comparison.

Next came a second PCR, run for about 7 to 12 cycles, which used a sample-barcoded 5' primer along with a J-beta primer mix. Template switching added a 12-random-nucleotide identifier to every cDNA molecule. Each CDR3 protein is one row after TCRdb ran MiXCR on the 5' RACE reads. The data show 950,000 to 1,200,000 distinct CDR3 sequences, around two fifths seen once. The V gene end was trimmed by 6 bases and the J gene end by 5 bases; junction bases not matched to a gene: 12. Germline V CDR1 and CDR2: MNHEY, SVGAGI. The CDR3 extends over 15 amino acids. The chain couples TRBV6-5 to TRBJ1-2, with 7 bases lining up with TRBD1. The sample was blood. The clonotype was recovered from a man between 18 and 29 years old in good health. The CDR3 spells CASRTPDRVGYGYTF. CDR3 DNA: TGTGCCAGCAGGACCCCTGACAGGGTTGGGTATGGCTACACCTTC.